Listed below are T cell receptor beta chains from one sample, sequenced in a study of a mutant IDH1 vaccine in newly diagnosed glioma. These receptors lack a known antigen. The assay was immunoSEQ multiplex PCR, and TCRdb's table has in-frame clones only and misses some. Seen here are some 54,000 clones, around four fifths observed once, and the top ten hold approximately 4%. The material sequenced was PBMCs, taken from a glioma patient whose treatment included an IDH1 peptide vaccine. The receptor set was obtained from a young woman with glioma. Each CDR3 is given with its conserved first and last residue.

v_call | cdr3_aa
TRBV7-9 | CASSLRGRFRKNSPLHF
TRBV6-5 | CASSGGQGGYEQYF
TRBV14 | CASSPLGGGAEAYNEQFF
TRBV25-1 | CASSFGRGYGYTF
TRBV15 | CATSRDFVNTGELFF
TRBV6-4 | CASSDSQGGTGELFF
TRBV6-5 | CASSYLGADGNYGYTF
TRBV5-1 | CASSLGGLAASYEQYF
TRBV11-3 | CASSSTHPWVLKSGAEAFF
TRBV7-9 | CASRLGSQPQHF
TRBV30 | CAWRSGRGHNEQFF
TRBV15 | CATSRDYLTEAFF
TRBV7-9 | CASSLQGRWDEQYF
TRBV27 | CASSYGGTGELFF
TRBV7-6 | CASSSFPRGHYEQYF
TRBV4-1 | CASSQVRDTNYGYTF
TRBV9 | CASARGGYETQYF
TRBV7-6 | CATSPAGGYREQYF
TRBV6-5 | CASSYSPDRDQETQYF
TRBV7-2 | CASSWGQGLTEAFF
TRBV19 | CASSSPQGAGNQPQHF
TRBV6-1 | CATPVTGNQETQYF
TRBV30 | CAWSYRGSQAFF
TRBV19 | CASSRQGGSTEAFF
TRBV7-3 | CASSLTGGATYEQYF
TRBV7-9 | CASSLGGYSFNEKLFF
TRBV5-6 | CASSSSRNEQFF
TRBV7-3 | CASSLSGGTDTQYF
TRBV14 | CASSQDWASGRPQFF
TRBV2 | CASSSDGTDTQYF
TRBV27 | CASSPRYNEQFF